Listed here are 13 T cell receptor beta chains from one sample, sequenced in a study of cytomegalovirus exposure and HLA in healthy donors. With 60 Vbeta and 13 Jbeta primers, the PCR was carried out. TCRdb's copy holds only in-frame clones and misses some; the assay was immunoSEQ multiplex PCR. The sample has under 200,000 clones, about 79% seen once. The sample was PBMCs. The receptors were sampled from a man aged 45-60 years in good health and CMV-seropositive.

J is TRBJ1-5 and V is TRBV6-5; 7 positions match TRBD1. J lost 4 bases, V lost 5 bases, and 5 bases had no gene match. Germline V lookup: CDR1 MNHEY, CDR2 SVGAGI. This CDR3 contains 14 residues. The CDR3 region is CASSPDRVNQPQHF. DNA for the CDR3: TGTGCCAGCAGTCCCGACAGGGTGAATCAGCCCCAGCATTTT.

The rearrangement uses TRBV12-1 and TRBJ2-7; TRBD2, as called in the table, went unchecked against the DNA. TRBV12-1 is listed as a pseudogene. This CDR3 has 15 residues. CDR3 region: CASSLPPGLAVEQYV. For the CDR3, the DNA is TGTGCCAGCAGCCTCCCCCCGGGACTAGCGGTCGAGCAGTACGTC.

This clone was counted once. The chain has TRBV4-1 and TRBJ2-1; 8 positions agree with TRBD2. The CDR3 totals 16 residues. Germline trimming cut 0 bases from V and 7 bases from J; bases unmatched to any gene: 8. Looked up from germline, CDR1 is MGHRA and CDR2 is YSYEKL. This chain's CDR3 is CASSQDKAGAQNEQFF. For the CDR3, the DNA is TGCGCCAGCAGCCAAGATAAAGCGGGGGCCCAAAATGAGCAGTTCTTC.

This clone was detected a few times. The rearrangement uses TRBV30 and TRBJ2-1, with TRBD2 as a possible D gene (6 bases). V shed 3 bases and J shed 0 bases, with 12 bases lying between them. Germline lookup yields CDR1 GTSNPN and CDR2 SVGIG (reference sequence). CDR3 length: 15 residues. CDR3 sequence: CAWSPLASSYNEQFF. The CDR3 DNA reads TGTGCCTGGAGCCCCCTAGCGAGCTCCTACAATGAGCAGTTCTTC.

The genes are TRBV30 and TRBJ1-2; 7 bases align to TRBD1. Germline V CDR1 and CDR2: GTSNPN, SVGIG (reference sequence). With V trimmed by 2 bases and J by 0 bases, 3 bases remained unmatched. The CDR3 has 14 amino acids. This CDR3 reads CAWSTQGANYGYTF. In DNA form, the CDR3 reads TGTGCCTGGAGTACCCAGGGGGCTAACTATGGCTACACCTTC.

The chain combines TRBV5-5 with TRBJ2-7; tentative D call: TRBD1 (5 bases). Trimming stripped 1 base from V and 4 bases from J, with 9 bases between. CDR1 is SGHKS, CDR2 YYEKEE, per germline (reference sequence). This CDR3 is built from 13 residues. CDR3 residues: CASSLFSGYEQYF. The CDR3 DNA reads as TGTGCCAGCAGCTTGTTCTCAGGGTACGAGCAGTACTTC.

V is TRBV2 and J is TRBJ2-1; 11 bases line up with TRBD2. Germline V gene data show CDR1 as SNHLY and CDR2 as FYNNEI. The ends lost 6 bases at V and 7 bases at J; junction bases unmatched: 5. The CDR3 is 14 residues long. The CDR3 is CASRVAGGQNEQFF. CDR3 nucleotides: TGTGCCAGCAGGGTAGCGGGGGGGCAGAATGAGCAGTTCTTC. Full variable domain (missing parts from reference TRBV2 and TRBJ2-1): EPEVTQTPSHQVTQMGQEVILRCVPISNHLYFYWYRQILGQKVEFLVSFYNNEISEKSEIFDDQFSVERPDGSNFTLKIRSTKLEDSAMYFCASRVAGGQNEQFFGPGTRLTVL.

The chain is built from TRBV6-1 and TRBJ1-1; 8 positions match TRBD1. J was trimmed by 0 bases and V by 3 bases; bases with no gene match: 3. The germline V gene has CDR1 MNHNS and CDR2 SASEGT. This CDR3 has 15 amino acids. Here the CDR3 DNA reads TGTGCCAGCAGTGACCTGGGACAGGTGAACACTGAAGCTTTCTTT. Residues: CASSDLGQVNTEAFF.

The chain uses TRBV6-5 and TRBJ1-1; 10 bases are shared with TRBD1. This CDR3 has 15 residues. Germline V gene data show CDR1 as MNHEY and CDR2 as SVGAGI. The J segment lost 0 bases and the V segment lost 4 bases, leaving 2 bases of the junction unmatched. The CDR3 coding sequence is TGTGCCAGCAGTTGGACAGGGGGAGTGAACACTGAAGCTTTCTTT. Translation: CASSWTGGVNTEAFF.

The CDR3 loop reads CASRSYRGGSYNEQFF. In DNA, the CDR3 is TGTGCCAGTAGATCCTACAGGGGGGGATCCTACAATGAGCAGTTCTTC. The V and J genes are TRBV19 and TRBJ2-1; TRBD1 might be the D (8 bases). The V and J ends lost 6 bases and 1 base respectively, with 16 bases between them. This CDR3 is 16 amino acids long. In germline, CDR1 is LNHDA, CDR2 SQIVND (reference sequence).

This clone was recorded once. The chain has TRBV9 and TRBJ1-2; D uncertain. The V gene's germline CDR1 is SGDLS and CDR2 YYNGEE. The CDR3 totals 14 residues. V gave up 0 bases and J gave up 0 bases, with 6 bases separating them. CDR3 loop: CASSVGHPNYGYTF. CDR3 nucleotide sequence: TGTGCCAGCAGCGTAGGGCACCCTAACTATGGCTACACCTTC.

This clone is a singleton in its sample. The CDR3 loop is CASSLPESGDTDTQYF. The CDR3 nucleotides read TGTGCCAGCAGCTTACCCGAAAGCGGGGACACAGATACGCAGTATTTT. The J gene is TRBJ2-3, the V gene TRBV7-8, with TRBD2 matching over 7 bases. Losses at the gene ends were 2 bases for V and 2 bases for J; bases not matched to a gene: 7. CDR3 length: 16 residues. The germline gives CDR1 SGHVS, CDR2 FQNEAQ.

V gene TRBV14 combines with J gene TRBJ1-1, with 9 bases fitting TRBD1. The CDR3 loop spans 17 amino acids. Per germline, CDR1 SGHDN and CDR2 FVKESK. The junction had 9 bases not matched to a gene; V was cut back by 2 bases and J by 2 bases. The CDR3 loop reads CASSQLGQGPRNTEAFF. The CDR3 region has the DNA TGTGCCAGCAGCCAACTAGGACAGGGGCCGCGAAACACTGAAGCTTTCTTT.